This TCR beta chain comes out of a study of blood T cells in healthy people across ages. Findings and limits, study-wide: A greater number of naive CD4+ cells and higher diversity distinguished long-lived donors from aged donors.

The V end was cut by 9 bases, the J end by 2 bases, with 16 bases between. This CDR3 has 14 residues. Germline loops: CDR1 LNHNV, CDR2 YYDKDF (reference sequence). A sample-barcoded 5' primer and a J-beta primer mix were used in a second PCR of roughly 6 to 12 cycles. TCRdb fed the 5' RACE reads into MiXCR, producing one record per CDR3 protein. The table records around 1.5 million distinct CDR3 sequences, roughly 59% of them present only once. Of note for this clonotype: The antigen is undetermined.

They isolated at least 6 million PBMCs from each sample. Per sample, at least 5.5 micrograms of total RNA were extracted. The chain uses TRBV15 and TRBJ1-1; D gene uncertain. The sequenced sample was blood. This TCR was sampled from a young man in good health. CDR3: CATRAFGRNTEAFF. DNA of the CDR3: TGTGCCACGAGGGCTTTCGGGAGAAACACTGAAGCTTTCTTT.